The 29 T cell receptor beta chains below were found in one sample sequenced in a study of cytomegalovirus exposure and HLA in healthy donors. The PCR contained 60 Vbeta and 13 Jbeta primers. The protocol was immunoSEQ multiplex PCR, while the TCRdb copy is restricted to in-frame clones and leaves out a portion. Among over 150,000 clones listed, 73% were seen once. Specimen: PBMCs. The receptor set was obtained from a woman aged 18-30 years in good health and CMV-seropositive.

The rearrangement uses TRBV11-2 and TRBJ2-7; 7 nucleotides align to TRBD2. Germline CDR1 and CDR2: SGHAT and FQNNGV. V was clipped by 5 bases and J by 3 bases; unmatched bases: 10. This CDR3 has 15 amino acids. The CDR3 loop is CASSPRSWDYYEQYF. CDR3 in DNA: TGTGCCAGCAGCCCCCGTTCTTGGGACTACTACGAGCAGTACTTC.

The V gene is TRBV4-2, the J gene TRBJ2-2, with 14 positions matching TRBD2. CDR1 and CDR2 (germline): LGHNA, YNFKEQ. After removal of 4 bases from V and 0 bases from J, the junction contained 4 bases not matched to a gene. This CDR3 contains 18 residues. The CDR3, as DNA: TGTGCCAGCAGCCGGGGACTAGCGGGGGATACGAACACCGGGGAGCTGTTTTTT. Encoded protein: CASSRGLAGDTNTGELFF.

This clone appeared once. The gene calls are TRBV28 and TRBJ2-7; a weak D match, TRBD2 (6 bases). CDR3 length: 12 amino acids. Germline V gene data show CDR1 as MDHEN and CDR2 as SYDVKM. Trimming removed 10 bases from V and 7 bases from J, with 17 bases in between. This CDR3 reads CATGTSIREQYF. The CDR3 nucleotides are TGTGCCACAGGGACTTCCATTCGGGAGCAGTACTTC.

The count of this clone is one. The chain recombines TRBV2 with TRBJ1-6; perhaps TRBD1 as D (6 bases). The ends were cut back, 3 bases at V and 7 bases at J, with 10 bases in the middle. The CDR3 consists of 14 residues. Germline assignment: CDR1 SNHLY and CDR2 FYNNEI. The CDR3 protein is CASSDTGFNSPLHF. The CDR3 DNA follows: TGTGCCAGCAGTGATACAGGGTTCAATTCACCCCTCCACTTT.

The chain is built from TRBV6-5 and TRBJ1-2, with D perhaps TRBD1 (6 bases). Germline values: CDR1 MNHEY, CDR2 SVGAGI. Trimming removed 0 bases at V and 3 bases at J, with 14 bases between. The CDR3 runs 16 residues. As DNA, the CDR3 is TGTGCCAGCAGTTACTCGAGCGGGGGGCGCGACTATGGCTACACCTTC. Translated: CASSYSSGGRDYGYTF.

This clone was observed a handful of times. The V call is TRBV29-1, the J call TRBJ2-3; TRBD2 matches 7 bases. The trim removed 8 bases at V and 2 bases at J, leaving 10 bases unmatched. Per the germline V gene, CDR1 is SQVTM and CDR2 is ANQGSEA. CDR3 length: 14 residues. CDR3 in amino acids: CSFWERGDTDTQYF. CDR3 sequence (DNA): TGCAGCTTTTGGGAGCGGGGCGACACAGATACGCAGTATTTT.

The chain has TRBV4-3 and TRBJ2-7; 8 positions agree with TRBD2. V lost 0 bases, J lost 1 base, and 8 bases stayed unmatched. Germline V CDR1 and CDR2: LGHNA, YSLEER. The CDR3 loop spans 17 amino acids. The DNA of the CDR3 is TGCGCCAGCAGCCAAGATTCCAGCGGGGGAGGGTCCTACGAGCAGTACTTC. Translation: CASSQDSSGGGSYEQYF.

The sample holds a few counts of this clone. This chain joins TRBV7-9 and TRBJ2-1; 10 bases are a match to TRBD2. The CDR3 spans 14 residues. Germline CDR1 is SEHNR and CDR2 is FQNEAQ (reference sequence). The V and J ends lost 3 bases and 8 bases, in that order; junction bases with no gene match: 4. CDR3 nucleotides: TGTGCCAGCAGCTTGCTAGCGGGGGTTGATGAGCAGTTCTTC. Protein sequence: CASSLLAGVDEQFF. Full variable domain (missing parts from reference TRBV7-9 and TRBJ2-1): DTGVSQNPRHKITKRGQNVTFRCDPISEHNRLYWYRQTLGQGPEFLTYFQNEAQLEKSRLLSDRFSAERPKGSFSTLEIQRTEQGDSAMYLCASSLLAGVDEQFFGPGTRLTVL.

The CDR3 sequence: CASSPGTAYQETQYF. CDR3 nucleotide sequence: TGTGCCAGCAGCCCCGGGACAGCATATCAAGAGACCCAGTACTTC. The J gene is TRBJ2-5, the V gene TRBV11-2; TRBD1 matches at 7 bases. Germline assignment: CDR1 SGHAT and CDR2 FQNNGV. This CDR3 region has 15 residues. Trimming at V came to 5 bases and at J to 2 bases, leaving 8 bases not matched to a gene.

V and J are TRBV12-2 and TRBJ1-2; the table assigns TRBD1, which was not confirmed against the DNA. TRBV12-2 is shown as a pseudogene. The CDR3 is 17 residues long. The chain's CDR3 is CASRSTPGVLPNYGYTF. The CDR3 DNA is TGTGCAAGTCGCTCGACCCCAGGCGTCCTACCTAATTATGGCTACACCTTC.

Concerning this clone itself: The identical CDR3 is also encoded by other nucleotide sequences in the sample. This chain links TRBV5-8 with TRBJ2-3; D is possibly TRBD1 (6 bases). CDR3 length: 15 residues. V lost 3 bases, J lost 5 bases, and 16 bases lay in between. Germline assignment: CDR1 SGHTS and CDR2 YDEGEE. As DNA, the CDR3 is TGTGCCAGCAGCTACGGAACAGGGTTAGGAGATACGCAGTATTTT. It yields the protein CASSYGTGLGDTQYF.

The CDR3 DNA sequence: TGCAGTGCAGGGGACTACGAGCAGTACTTC. It yields the protein CSAGDYEQYF. The rearrangement joins TRBV20-1 to TRBJ2-7; D perhaps matches TRBD1 (5 bases). The CDR3 is 10 amino acids. V lost 6 bases and J lost 3, with 6 bases in between. CDR1 and CDR2 from the germline V gene are DFQATT and SNEGSKA (reference sequence).

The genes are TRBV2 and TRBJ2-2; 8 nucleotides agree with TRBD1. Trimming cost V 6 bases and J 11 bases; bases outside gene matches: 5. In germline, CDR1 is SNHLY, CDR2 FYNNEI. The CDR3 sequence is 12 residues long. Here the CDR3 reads CASRVDRGELFF. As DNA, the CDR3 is TGTGCCAGCAGGGTCGACAGGGGTGAGCTGTTTTTT.

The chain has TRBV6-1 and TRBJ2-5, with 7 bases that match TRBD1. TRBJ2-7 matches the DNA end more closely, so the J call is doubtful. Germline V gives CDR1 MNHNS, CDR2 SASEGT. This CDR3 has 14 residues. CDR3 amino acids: CASSESGTAYEQYF. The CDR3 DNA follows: TGTGCCAGCAGTGAGTCCGGGACAGCCTACGAGCAGTACTTC.

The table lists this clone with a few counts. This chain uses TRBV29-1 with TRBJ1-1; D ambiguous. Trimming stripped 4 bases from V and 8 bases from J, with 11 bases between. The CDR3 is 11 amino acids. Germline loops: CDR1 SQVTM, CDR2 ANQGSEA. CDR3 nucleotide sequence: TGCAGCGTTGGTGAGGAGGCAGAAGCTTTCTTT. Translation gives CSVGEEAEAFF.

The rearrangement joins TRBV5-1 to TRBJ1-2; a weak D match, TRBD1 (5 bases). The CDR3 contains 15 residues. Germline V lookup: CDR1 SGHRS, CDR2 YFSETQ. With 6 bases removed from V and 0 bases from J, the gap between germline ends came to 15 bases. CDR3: CASTPRGETNYGYTF. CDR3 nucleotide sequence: TGCGCCAGCACCCCGCGGGGGGAAACTAACTATGGCTACACCTTC. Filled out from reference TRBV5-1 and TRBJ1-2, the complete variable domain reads KAGVTQTPRYLIKTRGQQVTLSCSPISGHRSVSWYQQTPGQGLQFLFEYFSETQRNKGNFPGRFSGRQFSNSRSEMNVSTLELGDSALYLCASTPRGETNYGYTFGSGTRLTVV.

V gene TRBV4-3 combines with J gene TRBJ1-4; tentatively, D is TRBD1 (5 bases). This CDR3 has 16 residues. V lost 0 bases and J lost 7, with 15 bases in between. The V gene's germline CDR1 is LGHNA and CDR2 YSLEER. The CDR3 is CASSQEGQGGVEKLFF. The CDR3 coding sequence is TGCGCCAGCAGCCAAGAGGGGCAGGGCGGAGTTGAAAAACTGTTTTTT.

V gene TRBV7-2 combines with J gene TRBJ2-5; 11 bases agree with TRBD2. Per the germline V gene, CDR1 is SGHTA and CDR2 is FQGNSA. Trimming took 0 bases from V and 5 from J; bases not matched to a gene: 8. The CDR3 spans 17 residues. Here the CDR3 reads CASSLALSGGAGETQYF. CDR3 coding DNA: TGTGCCAGCAGCTTAGCGCTTAGCGGGGGGGCCGGGGAGACCCAGTACTTC.

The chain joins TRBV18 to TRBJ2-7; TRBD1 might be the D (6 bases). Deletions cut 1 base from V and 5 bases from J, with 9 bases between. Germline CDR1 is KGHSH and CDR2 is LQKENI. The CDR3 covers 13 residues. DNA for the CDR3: TGTGCCAGCTCACCACGACACAGGGACGAGCAGTACTTC. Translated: CASSPRHRDEQYF. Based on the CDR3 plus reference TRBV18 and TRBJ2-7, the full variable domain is NAGVMQNPRHLVRRRGQEARLRCSPMKGHSHVYWYRQLPEEGLKFMVYLQKENIIDESGMPKERFSAEFPKEGPSILRIQQVVRGDSAAYFCASSPRHRDEQYFGPGTRLTVT.

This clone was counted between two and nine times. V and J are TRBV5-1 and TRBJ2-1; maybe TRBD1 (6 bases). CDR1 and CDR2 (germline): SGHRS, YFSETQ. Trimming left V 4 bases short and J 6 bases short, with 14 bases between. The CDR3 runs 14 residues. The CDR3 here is CASSLGSRGNEQFF. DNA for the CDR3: TGCGCCAGCAGCCTTGGGTCCAGGGGCAATGAGCAGTTCTTC.

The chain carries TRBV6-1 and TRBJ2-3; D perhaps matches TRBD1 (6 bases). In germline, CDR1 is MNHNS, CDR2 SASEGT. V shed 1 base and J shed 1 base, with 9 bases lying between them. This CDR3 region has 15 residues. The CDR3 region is CASSEGGGGTDTQYF. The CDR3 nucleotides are TGTGCCAGCAGTGAAGGAGGGGGAGGCACAGATACGCAGTATTTT.

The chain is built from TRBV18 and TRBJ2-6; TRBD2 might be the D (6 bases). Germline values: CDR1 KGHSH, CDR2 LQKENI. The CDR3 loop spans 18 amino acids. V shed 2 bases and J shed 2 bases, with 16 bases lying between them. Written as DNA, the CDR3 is TGTGCCAGCTCACCAACGGGACTTAGGGAGGCTGGGGCCAACGTCCTGACTTTC. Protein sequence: CASSPTGLREAGANVLTF.

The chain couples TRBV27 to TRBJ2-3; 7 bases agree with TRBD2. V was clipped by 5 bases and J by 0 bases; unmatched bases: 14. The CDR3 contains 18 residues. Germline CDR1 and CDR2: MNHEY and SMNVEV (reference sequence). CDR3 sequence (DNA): TGTGCCAGCAGTCCCCGAATGGGGGGGTTGTGGAGCACAGATACGCAGTATTTT. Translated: CASSPRMGGLWSTDTQYF.

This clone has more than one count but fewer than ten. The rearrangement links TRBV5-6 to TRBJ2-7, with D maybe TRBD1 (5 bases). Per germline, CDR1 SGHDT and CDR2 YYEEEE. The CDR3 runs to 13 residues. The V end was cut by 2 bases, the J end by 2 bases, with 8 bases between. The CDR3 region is CASSFRVAYEQYF. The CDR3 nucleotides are TGTGCCAGCAGCTTCAGGGTGGCCTACGAGCAGTACTTC.

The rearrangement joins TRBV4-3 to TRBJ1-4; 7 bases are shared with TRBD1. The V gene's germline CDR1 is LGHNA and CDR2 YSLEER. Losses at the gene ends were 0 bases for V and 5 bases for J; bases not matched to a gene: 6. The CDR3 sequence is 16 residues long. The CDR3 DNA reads TGCGCCAGCAGCCAAGACCGACAGGGTTGGAATGAAAAACTGTTTTTT. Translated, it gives CASSQDRQGWNEKLFF.

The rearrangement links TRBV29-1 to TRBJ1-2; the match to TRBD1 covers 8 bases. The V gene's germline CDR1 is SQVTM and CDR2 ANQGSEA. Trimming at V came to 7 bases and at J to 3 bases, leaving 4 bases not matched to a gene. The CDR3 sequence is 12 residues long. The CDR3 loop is CSAGGQDYGYTF. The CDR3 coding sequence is TGCAGCGCAGGGGGACAGGACTATGGCTACACCTTC.

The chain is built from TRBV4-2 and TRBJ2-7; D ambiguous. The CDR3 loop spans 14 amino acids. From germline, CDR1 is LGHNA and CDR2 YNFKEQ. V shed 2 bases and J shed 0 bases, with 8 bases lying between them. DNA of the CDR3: TGTGCCAGCAGCCAATTACTTAACTCCTACGAGCAGTACTTC. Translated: CASSQLLNSYEQYF.

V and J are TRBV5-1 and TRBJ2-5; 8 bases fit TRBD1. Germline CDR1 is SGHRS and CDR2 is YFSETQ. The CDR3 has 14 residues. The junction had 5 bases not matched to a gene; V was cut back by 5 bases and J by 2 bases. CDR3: CASSDWTGQETQYF. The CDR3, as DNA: TGCGCCAGCAGTGACTGGACAGGGCAAGAGACCCAGTACTTC.

This chain's CDR3 is CASSLGQGYTEAFF. The CDR3 DNA is TGCGCCAGCAGCTTGGGGCAGGGGTACACTGAAGCTTTCTTT. This chain joins TRBV5-1 and TRBJ1-1; weak D call: TRBD1 (6 bases). The CDR3 has 14 residues. Per the germline V gene, CDR1 is SGHRS and CDR2 is YFSETQ. V dropped 0 bases and J dropped 3 bases, with 9 bases sitting between them.